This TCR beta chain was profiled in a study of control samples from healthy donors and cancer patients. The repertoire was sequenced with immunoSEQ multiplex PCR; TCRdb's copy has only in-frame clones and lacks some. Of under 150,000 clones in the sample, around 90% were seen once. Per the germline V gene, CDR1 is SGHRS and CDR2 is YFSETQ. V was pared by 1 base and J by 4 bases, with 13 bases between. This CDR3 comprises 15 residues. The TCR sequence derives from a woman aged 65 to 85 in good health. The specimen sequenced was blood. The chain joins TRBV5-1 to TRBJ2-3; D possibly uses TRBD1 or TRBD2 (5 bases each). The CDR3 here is CASSLQGPAADTQYF. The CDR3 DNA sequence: TGCGCCAGCAGCTTGCAGGGACCCGCGGCAGATACGCAGTATTTT.